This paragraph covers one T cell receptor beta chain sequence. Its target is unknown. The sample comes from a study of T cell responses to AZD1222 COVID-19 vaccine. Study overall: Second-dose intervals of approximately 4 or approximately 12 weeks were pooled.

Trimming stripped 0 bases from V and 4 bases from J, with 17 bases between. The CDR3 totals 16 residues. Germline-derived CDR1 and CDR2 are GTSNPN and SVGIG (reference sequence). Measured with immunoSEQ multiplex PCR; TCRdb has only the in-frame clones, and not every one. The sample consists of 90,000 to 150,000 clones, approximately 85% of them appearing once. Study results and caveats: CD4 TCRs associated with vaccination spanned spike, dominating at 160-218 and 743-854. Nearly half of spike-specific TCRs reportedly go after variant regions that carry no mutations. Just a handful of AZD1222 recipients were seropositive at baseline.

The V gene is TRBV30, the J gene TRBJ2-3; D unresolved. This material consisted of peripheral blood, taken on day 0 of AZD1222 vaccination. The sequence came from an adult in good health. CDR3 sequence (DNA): TGTGCCTGGAGTGTCCCGGGCGTCCGGAGCGCAGATACGCAGTATTTT. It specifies CAWSVPGVRSADTQYF.